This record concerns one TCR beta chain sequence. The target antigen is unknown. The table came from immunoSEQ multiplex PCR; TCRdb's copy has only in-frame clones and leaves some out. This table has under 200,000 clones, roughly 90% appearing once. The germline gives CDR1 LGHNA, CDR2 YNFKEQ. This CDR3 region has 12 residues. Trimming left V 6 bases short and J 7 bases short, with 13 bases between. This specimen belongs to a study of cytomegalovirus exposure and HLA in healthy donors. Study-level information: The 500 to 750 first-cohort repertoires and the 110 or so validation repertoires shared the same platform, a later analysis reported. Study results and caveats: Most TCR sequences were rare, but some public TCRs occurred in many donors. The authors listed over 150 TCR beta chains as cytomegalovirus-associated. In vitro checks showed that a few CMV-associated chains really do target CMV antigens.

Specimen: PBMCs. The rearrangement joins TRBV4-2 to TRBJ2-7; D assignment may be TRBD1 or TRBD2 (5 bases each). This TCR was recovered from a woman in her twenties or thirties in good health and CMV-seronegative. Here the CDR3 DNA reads TGTGCCAGCAGTTTGGGGGTAGGGGAGCAGTACTTC. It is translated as CASSLGVGEQYF.